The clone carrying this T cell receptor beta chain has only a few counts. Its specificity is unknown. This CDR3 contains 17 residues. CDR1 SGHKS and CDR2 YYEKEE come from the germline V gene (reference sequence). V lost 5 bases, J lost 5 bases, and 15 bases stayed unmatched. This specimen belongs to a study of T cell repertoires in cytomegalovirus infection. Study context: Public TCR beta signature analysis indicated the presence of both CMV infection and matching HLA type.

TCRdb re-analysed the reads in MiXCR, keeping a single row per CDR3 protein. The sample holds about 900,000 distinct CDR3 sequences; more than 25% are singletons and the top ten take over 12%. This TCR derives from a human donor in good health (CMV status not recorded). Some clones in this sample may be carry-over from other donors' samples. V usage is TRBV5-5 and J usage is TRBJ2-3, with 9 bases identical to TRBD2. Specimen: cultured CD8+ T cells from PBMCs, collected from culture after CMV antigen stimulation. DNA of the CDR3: TGTGCCAGCAGTAATTATGGGCGGGGGGGCCTGGAAGATACGCAGTATTTT. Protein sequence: CASSNYGRGGLEDTQYF.